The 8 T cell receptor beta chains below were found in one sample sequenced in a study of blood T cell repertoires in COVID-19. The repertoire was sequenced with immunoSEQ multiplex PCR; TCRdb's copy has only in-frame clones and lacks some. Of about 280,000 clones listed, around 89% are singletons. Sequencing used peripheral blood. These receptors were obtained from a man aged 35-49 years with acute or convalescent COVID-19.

The CDR3 coding sequence is TGTGCCAGTTCCGACAGGGCTACATACTATGGCTACACCTTC. Its translation: CASSDRATYYGYTF. The gene calls are TRBV19 and TRBJ1-2; 7 nucleotides line up with TRBD1. The CDR3 consists of 14 residues. V trimming: 8 bases; J trimming: 3 bases; junction bases outside the gene matches: 9. CDR1 is LNHDA, CDR2 SQIVND, per germline (reference sequence).

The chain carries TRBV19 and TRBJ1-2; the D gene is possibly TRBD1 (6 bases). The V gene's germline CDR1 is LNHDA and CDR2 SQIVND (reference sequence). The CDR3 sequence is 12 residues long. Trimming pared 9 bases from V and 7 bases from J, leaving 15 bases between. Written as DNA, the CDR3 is TGTGCCAGCTACCGGGACATCCGTGGCTACACCTTC. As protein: CASYRDIRGYTF. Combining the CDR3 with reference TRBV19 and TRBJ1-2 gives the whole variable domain DGGITQSPKYLFRKEGQNVTLSCEQNLNHDAMYWYRQDPGQGLRLIYYSQIVNDFQKGDIAEGYSVSREKKESFPLTVTSAQKNPTAFYLCASYRDIRGYTFGSGTRLTVV.

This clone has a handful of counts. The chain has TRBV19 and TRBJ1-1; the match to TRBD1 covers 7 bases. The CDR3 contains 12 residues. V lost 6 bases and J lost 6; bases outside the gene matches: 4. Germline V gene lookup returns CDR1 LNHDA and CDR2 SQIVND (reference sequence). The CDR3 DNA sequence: TGTGCCAGTAGCACGACAGGGCCTGAAGCTTTCTTT. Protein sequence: CASSTTGPEAFF.

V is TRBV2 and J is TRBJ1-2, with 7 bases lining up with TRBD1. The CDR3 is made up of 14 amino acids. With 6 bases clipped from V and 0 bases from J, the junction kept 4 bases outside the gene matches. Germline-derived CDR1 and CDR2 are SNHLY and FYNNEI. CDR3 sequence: CASSADRANYGYTF. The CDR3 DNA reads TGTGCCAGCAGCGCCGACAGGGCTAACTATGGCTACACCTTC.

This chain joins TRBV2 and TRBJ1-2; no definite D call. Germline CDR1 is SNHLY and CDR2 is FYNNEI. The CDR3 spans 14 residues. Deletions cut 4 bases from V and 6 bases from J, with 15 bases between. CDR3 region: CASSGVRREDGYTF. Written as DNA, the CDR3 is TGTGCCAGCAGTGGGGTCAGGAGGGAAGATGGCTACACCTTC.

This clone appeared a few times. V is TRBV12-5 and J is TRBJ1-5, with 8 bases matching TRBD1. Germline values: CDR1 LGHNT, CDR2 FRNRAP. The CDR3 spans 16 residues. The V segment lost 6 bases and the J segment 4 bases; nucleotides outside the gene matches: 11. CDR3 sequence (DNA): TGTGCTAGTGGATTCAGGGGGCTTGGGTGGAATCAGCCCCAGCATTTT. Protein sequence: CASGFRGLGWNQPQHF.

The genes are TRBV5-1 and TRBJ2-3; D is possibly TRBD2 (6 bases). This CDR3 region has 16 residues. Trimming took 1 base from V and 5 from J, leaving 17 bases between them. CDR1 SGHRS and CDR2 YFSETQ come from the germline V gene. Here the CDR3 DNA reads TGCGCCAGCAGCTTGTTTGACCCGGGGGTGGGAGATACGCAGTATTTT. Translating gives CASSLFDPGVGDTQYF.

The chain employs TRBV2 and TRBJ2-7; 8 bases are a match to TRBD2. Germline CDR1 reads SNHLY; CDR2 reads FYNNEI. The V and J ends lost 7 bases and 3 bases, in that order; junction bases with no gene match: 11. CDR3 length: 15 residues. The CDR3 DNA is TGTGCCAGCATCCCAGATAGCGGGGCTTACTACGAGCAGTACTTC. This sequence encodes CASIPDSGAYYEQYF.